Listed below are T cell receptor beta chains from one sample, sequenced in a study of glioma-infiltrating T cells. TCRdb re-derived calls from the multiplex PCR reads in MiXCR, one entry per CDR3 protein. The sample gives around 100,000 distinct CDR3 sequences, less than 30% of which show up once; approximately 46% is in the top ten. Sequenced material: glioma tissue, nonneoplastic brain tissue, or PBMCs (not recorded which). These receptors were collected from a human donor with low-grade glioma or glioblastoma, undergoing nonglioma brain surgery, or in good health (not recorded which). Each CDR3 is given with its conserved first and last residue. A D gene is named only where the DNA matches it firmly. Clone size is stated in some rows and not others, as once, few, many or a class when expanded.

d_gene	j_gene	abundance	v_gene	CDR3aa	CDR3nt
.	TRBJ2-3	many	TRBV6-2/TRBV6-3	CASSYLPESTDTQYF	TGTGCCAGCAGTTACCTTCCGGAGAGCACAGATACGCAGTATTTT
.	TRBJ1-2	many	TRBV27	CASSLTGVASSYTF	TGTGCCAGCAGTCTGACTGGGGTGGCGTCGAGCTACACCTTC
.	TRBJ1-2	few	TRBV12-3/TRBV12-4	CASTIPPGHGYTF	TGTGCCAGCACCATCCCCCCAGGGCACGGCTACACCTTC
.	TRBJ1-2	many	TRBV20-1	CSASSADRISYGYTF	TGCAGTGCTAGCTCGGCAGACAGGATCTCGTATGGCTACACCTTC
.	TRBJ2-2	.	TRBV2	CASSRVTGELFF	TGTGCCAGCAGCAGGGTCACCGGGGAGCTGTTTTTT
TRBD1	TRBJ2-7	.	TRBV7-2	CASRQTGGKYEQYF	TGTGCCAGCAGGCAAACAGGGGGGAAGTACGAGCAGTACTTC
.	TRBJ1-2	.	TRBV9	CASSVGEGTVQGYTF	TGTGCCAGCAGCGTAGGTGAGGGAACGGTTCAAGGCTACACCTTC
TRBD1	TRBJ2-1	.	TRBV7-9	CASSSRDSSYNEQFF	TGTGCCAGCAGCTCCAGGGACAGCTCCTACAATGAGCAGTTCTTC
.	TRBJ1-2	.	TRBV12-3/TRBV12-4	CASSLELTGYGYTF	TGTGCCAGCAGTTTAGAATTGACAGGCTATGGCTACACCTTC
.	TRBJ1-6	many	TRBV7-2	CASSKGGTPNSPLHF	TGTGCCAGCAGCAAGGGCGGGACACCTAATTCACCCCTCCACTTT
.	TRBJ1-3	few	TRBV6-1	CASSPHFVAGNTIYF	TGTGCCAGCAGCCCCCATTTCGTAGCGGGAAACACCATATATTTT
.	TRBJ1-1	.	TRBV10-3	CAISEPPDLNTEAFF	TGTGCCATCAGTGAGCCTCCGGATTTGAACACTGAAGCTTTCTTT
.	TRBJ1-1	many	TRBV28	CASSNQGVTEAFF	TGTGCCAGCAGTAACCAGGGAGTCACTGAAGCTTTCTTT
.	TRBJ2-1	many	TRBV6-1	CASRPPGTKYGEQFF	TGTGCCAGCAGGCCCCCCGGGACGAAGTACGGTGAGCAGTTCTTC
.	TRBJ2-7	.	TRBV5-4	CASSFPPGPRQNEQYF	TGTGCCAGCAGCTTTCCTCCCGGGCCTAGACAGAACGAGCAGTACTTC
.	TRBJ2-3	.	TRBV5-1	CVSSVTDTQYF	TGCGTCAGCAGCGTCACAGATACGCAGTATTTT
.	TRBJ2-1	many	TRBV6-2/TRBV6-3	CASSYSSSEQFF	TGTGCCAGCAGTTACTCGTCCAGTGAGCAGTTCTTC
.	TRBJ1-5	many	TRBV20-1	CSAPGQGSYSNQPQHF	TGCAGTGCTCCAGGTCAAGGTTCCTATAGCAATCAGCCCCAGCATTTT
.	TRBJ2-5	many	TRBV6-2/TRBV6-3	CASSYSGIQETQYF	TGTGCCAGCAGTTACTCGGGGATCCAAGAGACCCAGTACTTC
.	TRBJ1-2	many	TRBV7-2	CASSDPPDYGYTF	TGTGCCAGCAGCGACCCGCCGGACTATGGCTACACCTTC
.	TRBJ2-3	many	TRBV14	CASSQDYSDTQYF	TGTGCCAGCAGCCAAGATTACTCAGATACGCAGTATTTT
TRBD2	TRBJ2-1	.	TRBV20-1	CRVTSGGGINEQFF	TGCAGAGTCACGTCGGGGGGGGGCATCAATGAGCAGTTCTTC
.	TRBJ2-7	many	TRBV25-1	CASSEVYEQYF	TGTGCCAGCAGTGAAGTCTACGAGCAGTACTTC
.	TRBJ1-1	few	TRBV7-9	CASSLVGGNTEAFF	TGTGCCAGCAGCTTAGTGGGGGGCAACACTGAAGCTTTCTTT
TRBD2	TRBJ2-7	.	TRBV4-2	CASSQHAGGYKQYF	TGTGCCAGCAGCCAACACGCGGGGGGTTACAAGCAGTACTTC
.	TRBJ2-5	few	TRBV4-3	CASSSGPSSQETQYF	TGCGCCAGCAGCTCAGGACCGTCCAGCCAAGAGACCCAGTACTTC
.	TRBJ2-7	.	TRBV20-1	CSARELGRPYEQYF	TGCAGTGCTAGAGAACTAGGACGGCCATACGAGCAGTACTTC
TRBD1	TRBJ1-3	.	TRBV12-3/TRBV12-4	CASSQGVVPGNTIYF	TGTGCCAGCAGTCAGGGGGTTGTCCCTGGAAACACCATATATTTT